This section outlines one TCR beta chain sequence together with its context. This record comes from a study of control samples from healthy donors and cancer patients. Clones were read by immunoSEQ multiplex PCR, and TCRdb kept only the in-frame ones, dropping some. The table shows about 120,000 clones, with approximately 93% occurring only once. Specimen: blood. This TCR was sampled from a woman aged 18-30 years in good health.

This chain's CDR3 is CASSGGTDSGNTIYF. CDR3 nucleotide sequence: TGTGCCAGTTCCGGGGGGACTGACTCTGGAAACACCATATATTTT. The chain employs TRBV19 and TRBJ1-3; tentatively, D is TRBD1 (5 bases). CDR1 and CDR2 (germline): LNHDA, SQIVND (reference sequence). The V end lost 8 bases, the J end lost 0 bases, and 14 bases lay between the germline ends. The CDR3 runs to 15 residues.